The 10 T cell receptor beta chains below were found in one sample sequenced in a study of T-cell memory formation after mild COVID-19. TCRdb reanalysed the 5' RACE reads using MiXCR and keeps one entry per CDR3 protein. The sample yields about half a million distinct CDR3 sequences, roughly 20% seen once. Sequenced material: PBMCs or a T cell subset sorted from them (not recorded which). These receptors all come from an adult woman who had mild COVID-19 (a few samples of this study predate the infection). Cell type and time point are not known.

The genes are TRBV6-2 or TRBV6-3 and TRBJ1-2; 8 bases are shared with TRBD1. Germline assignment: CDR1 MNHEY and CDR2 SVGEGT. V dropped 7 bases and J dropped 4; count of bases not matched to a gene: 11. The length of the CDR3 is 15 residues. CDR3 protein: CASIPYQGAGYGYTF. CDR3 DNA sequence: TGTGCCAGCATACCCTACCAGGGGGCGGGCTATGGCTACACCTTC.

This chain uses TRBV9 with TRBJ1-6; possible D gene TRBD1, 5 bases. Per the germline V gene, CDR1 is SGDLS and CDR2 is YYNGEE. The germline V and J ends were trimmed by 8 bases and 7 bases, with 16 bases remaining between them. This CDR3 region has 14 residues. For the CDR3, the DNA is TGTGCCAGAGAACAGGAGGAGTGCAATTCACCCCTCCACTTT. Its protein product is CAREQEECNSPLHF.

Of note for this clonotype: Since the CDR3 does not end with the conserved phenylalanine or tryptophan, this likely comes from a read error. The chain has TRBV6-2 or TRBV6-3 and TRBJ2-5; D is ambiguous. Germline assignment: CDR1 MNHEY and CDR2 SVGEGT. The CDR3 runs to 12 residues. V was trimmed by 2 bases and J by 11 bases, leaving 12 bases between them. The CDR3 loop reads CASSYRSFEQYV. The DNA of the CDR3 is TGTGCCAGCAGTTACAGGTCCTTTGAGCAGTACGTC.

In its sample, this clonotype was seen a few times. This chain connects TRBV20-1 to TRBJ2-7; no clear D. The V and J ends lost 6 bases and 10 bases respectively, with 19 bases between them. Germline values: CDR1 DFQATT, CDR2 SNEGSKA (reference sequence). This CDR3 comprises 12 residues. For the CDR3, the DNA is TGCAGTGCCCCGATAGCCGCCCCGACACAGTACTTC. As protein: CSAPIAAPTQYF.

V usage is TRBV7-8 and J usage is TRBJ2-2; D gene unclear. The CDR3 contains 15 residues. Germline CDR1 and CDR2: SGHVS and FQNEAQ. V lost 0 bases and J lost 6, with 11 bases in between. The CDR3, as DNA: TGTGCCAGCAGCTTAGCGCGGCTGACCCCCGGGGAGCTGTTTTTT. The encoded protein is CASSLARLTPGELFF.

This rearrangement joins TRBV2 to TRBJ2-7; 8 nucleotides match TRBD2. CDR3 size: 15 residues. The J segment lost 2 bases and the V segment lost 6 bases, leaving 9 bases of the junction unmatched. CDR1 and CDR2 (germline): SNHLY, FYNNEI. CDR3 protein: CASRISGSITYEQYF. CDR3 nucleotide sequence: TGTGCCAGCAGGATCAGCGGGAGCATAACCTACGAGCAGTACTTC.

The chain carries TRBV11-2 and TRBJ2-5, with TRBD2 matching over 11 bases. CDR1 SGHAT and CDR2 FQNNGV come from the germline V gene. V lost 0 bases and J lost 6; bases outside the gene matches: 12. The CDR3 extends over 18 amino acids. CDR3 region: CASSLDSTSGIRRKTQYF. DNA for the CDR3: TGTGCCAGCAGCTTAGATTCGACTAGCGGGATCAGGCGAAAGACCCAGTACTTC.

The V and J genes are TRBV20-1 and TRBJ2-1; 11 nucleotides line up with TRBD2. Trimming removed 0 bases from V and 2 bases from J; junction bases left unmatched: 6. The CDR3 sequence is 17 residues long. Looked up from germline, CDR1 is DFQATT and CDR2 is SNEGSKA (reference sequence). The CDR3 spells CSAREVAGGPPYNEQFF. CDR3 DNA: TGCAGTGCTAGAGAGGTAGCGGGAGGGCCGCCCTACAATGAGCAGTTCTTC.

The chain is built from TRBV7-2 and TRBJ2-1; 8 positions match TRBD1. V lost 3 bases, J lost 1 base, and 8 bases stayed unmatched. The CDR3 contains 17 residues. Germline CDR1 SGHTA, CDR2 FQGNSA. CDR3 protein: CASSFQRRTGSYNEQFF. In nucleotides, the CDR3 is TGTGCCAGCAGCTTTCAAAGACGGACAGGGTCCTACAATGAGCAGTTCTTC.

A few counts support this clonotype. This CDR3 is CASSPVGGQAGNTIYF. The CDR3 bases are TGTGCCAGCAGCCCCGTCGGGGGGCAGGCTGGAAACACCATATATTTT. The chain recombines TRBV6-5 with TRBJ1-3, with D possibly TRBD1 on 6 matching bases. The CDR3 runs 16 residues. The V end lost 6 bases, the J end lost 2 bases, and 17 bases lay between the germline ends. The germline V gene has CDR1 MNHEY and CDR2 SVGAGI.